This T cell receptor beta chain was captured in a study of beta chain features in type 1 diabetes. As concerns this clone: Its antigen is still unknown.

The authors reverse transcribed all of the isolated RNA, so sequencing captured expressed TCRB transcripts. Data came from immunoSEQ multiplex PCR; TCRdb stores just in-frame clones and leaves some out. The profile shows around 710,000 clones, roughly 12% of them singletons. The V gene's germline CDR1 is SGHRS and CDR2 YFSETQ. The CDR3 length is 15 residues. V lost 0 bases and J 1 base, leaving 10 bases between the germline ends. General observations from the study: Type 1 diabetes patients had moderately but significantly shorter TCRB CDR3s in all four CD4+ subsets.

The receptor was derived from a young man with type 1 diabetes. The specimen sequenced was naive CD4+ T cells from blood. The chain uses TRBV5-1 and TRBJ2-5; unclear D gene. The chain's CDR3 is CASSLGATLQETQYF. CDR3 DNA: TGCGCCAGCAGCTTGGGGGCAACGCTCCAAGAGACCCAGTACTTC.